The 25 T cell receptor beta chains in this list originate from one sample, sequenced in a study of blood T cell repertoires in COVID-19. Only in-frame clones appear in the TCRdb table, and some are missing; sequencing was by immunoSEQ multiplex PCR. The sample yields fewer than 90,000 clones, approximately 89% seen once. Source material: peripheral blood. The receptor source for this set is a man aged 60 to 75 with acute or convalescent COVID-19.

This rearrangement joins TRBV5-8 to TRBJ1-4; 7 nucleotides align to TRBD1. The germline V gene has CDR1 SGHTS and CDR2 YDEGEE. Trimming at V came to 0 bases and at J to 8 bases, leaving 7 bases not matched to a gene. This CDR3 contains 15 residues. The CDR3 coding sequence is TGTGCCAGCAGCTTGGAGGACAGGATCTTCGAAAAACTGTTTTTT. Amino acid sequence: CASSLEDRIFEKLFF. The full variable domain, rest sourced from reference TRBV5-8 and TRBJ1-4, is EAGVTQSPTHLIKTRGQQATLRCSPISGHTSVYWYQQALGLGLQFLLWYDEGEERNRGNFPPRFSGRQFPNYSSELNVNALELEDSALYLCASSLEDRIFEKLFFGSGTQLSVL.

The J gene is TRBJ1-1, the V gene TRBV5-1; 7 bases fit TRBD1. V trimming: 4 bases; J trimming: 2 bases; junction bases outside the gene matches: 5. Germline loops: CDR1 SGHRS, CDR2 YFSETQ. This CDR3 contains 14 residues. In DNA form, the CDR3 reads TGCGCCAGCAGCGCCCGGGACAGCAACACTGAAGCTTTCTTT. It specifies CASSARDSNTEAFF. Full variable domain (missing parts from reference TRBV5-1 and TRBJ1-1): KAGVTQTPRYLIKTRGQQVTLSCSPISGHRSVSWYQQTPGQGLQFLFEYFSETQRNKGNFPGRFSGRQFSNSRSEMNVSTLELGDSALYLCASSARDSNTEAFFGQGTRLTVV.

This clone appeared once. The V and J genes are TRBV5-5 and TRBJ2-5; maybe TRBD1 (6 bases). Deletions cut 2 bases from V and 3 bases from J, with 14 bases between. Germline loops: CDR1 SGHKS, CDR2 YYEKEE (reference sequence). The CDR3 is 15 amino acids. The CDR3 nucleotides read TGTGCCAGCAGCTTCCGGGAAACAGGGAAAGAGACCCAGTACTTC. Encoded protein: CASSFRETGKETQYF.

The rearrangement joins TRBV5-1 to TRBJ2-3, with a tentative D call TRBD2 (7 bases). CDR1 is SGHRS and CDR2 is YFSETQ in the germline V gene. The CDR3 has 17 residues. V lost 4 bases and J lost 0, with 18 bases in between. The CDR3 reads CASSRGAGGPSTDTQYF. CDR3 DNA: TGCGCCAGCAGCCGGGGGGCAGGTGGCCCTAGCACAGATACGCAGTATTTT.

The CDR3 is CASRVRGGYNEQFF. In nucleotides, the CDR3 is TGTGCCAGTAGGGTGAGGGGGGGTTACAATGAGCAGTTCTTC. The rearrangement links TRBV19 to TRBJ2-1, with D tentatively TRBD2 (7 bases). V gave up 6 bases and J gave up 4 bases, with 13 bases separating them. The germline CDR1 and CDR2 sequences are LNHDA and SQIVND (reference sequence). CDR3 length: 14 residues.

The genes are TRBV12-3 or TRBV12-4 and TRBJ1-3; D not resolved. The CDR3 sequence is 11 residues long. V lost 3 bases to trimming and J lost 7 bases, with 4 bases between them. CDR3 sequence (DNA): TGTGCCAGCAGTTTCGGGAACACCATATATTTT. It translates to CASSFGNTIYF.

The rearrangement uses TRBV7-3 and TRBJ2-5; a possible D gene is TRBD2 (5 bases). This CDR3 has 14 amino acids. Germline values: CDR1 SGHTA, CDR2 FQGTGA. V was shortened by 4 bases and J by 7 bases, with 16 bases between the two germline ends. In DNA, the CDR3 is TGTGCCAGCAGCTCAGGAGACTCCCGGGGGACCCAGTACTTC. It yields the protein CASSSGDSRGTQYF.

The chain couples TRBV27 to TRBJ2-5; D call uncertain. V was clipped by 3 bases and J by 1 base, with 6 bases between them. The germline V gene has CDR1 MNHEY and CDR2 SMNVEV (reference sequence). The CDR3 consists of 13 residues. The CDR3 DNA is TGTGCCAGCAGTTTCCTATTCCAAGAGACCCAGTACTTC. This translates into CASSFLFQETQYF.

V and J are TRBV6-1 and TRBJ2-7; 7 positions agree with TRBD1. Germline-derived CDR1 and CDR2 are MNHNS and SASEGT. This CDR3 spans 14 amino acids. With V trimmed by 1 base and J by 6 bases, 6 bases remained unmatched. The CDR3 is CASSEEHRGSEQYF. The CDR3 nucleotides read TGTGCCAGCAGTGAAGAACACAGGGGCAGCGAGCAGTACTTC.

The chain joins TRBV11-2 to TRBJ2-5; TRBD1 matches 7 bases. Looked up from germline, CDR1 is SGHAT and CDR2 is FQNNGV. This CDR3 comprises 17 residues. V was clipped by 6 bases and J by 1 base; unmatched bases: 14. CDR3 residues: CASSSVRDSTLQETQYF. The CDR3 nucleotides read TGTGCCAGCAGTTCTGTCCGGGACAGTACACTCCAAGAGACCCAGTACTTC.

This rearrangement joins TRBV29-1 to TRBJ1-2, with unresolved D. CDR3 size: 13 residues. V lost 5 bases to trimming and J lost 5 bases, with 15 bases between them. Per germline, CDR1 SQVTM and CDR2 ANQGSEA. The CDR3 sequence is CSVMAPRTYGYTF. DNA of the CDR3: TGCAGCGTTATGGCCCCACGGACTTATGGCTACACCTTC.

The chain links TRBV7-3 to TRBJ2-1, with D possibly TRBD2 on 6 matching bases. The CDR3 runs 15 residues. The germline CDR1 and CDR2 sequences are SGHTA and FQGTGA. The V and J ends lost 2 bases and 4 bases respectively, with 12 bases between them. The CDR3 reads CASSLLSGPYNEQFF. CDR3 DNA: TGTGCCAGCAGCTTATTGAGCGGGCCATACAATGAGCAGTTCTTC.

This clone was recorded only once. CDR3 DNA sequence: TGTGCCAGCAGCTTAGCCCCAGGGGGCTACAACGAGCAGTACTTC. Amino acid sequence: CASSLAPGGYNEQYF. The rearrangement uses TRBV11-2 and TRBJ2-7, with 8 bases aligning to TRBD1. The CDR3 is made up of 15 amino acids. With 1 base clipped from V and 5 bases from J, the junction kept 7 bases outside the gene matches. CDR1 and CDR2 from the germline V gene are SGHAT and FQNNGV.

The gene calls are TRBV5-1 and TRBJ2-1; maybe TRBD2 (5 bases). The V end lost 0 bases, the J end lost 8 bases, and 15 bases lay between the germline ends. In germline, CDR1 is SGHRS, CDR2 YFSETQ. This CDR3 comprises 15 residues. The CDR3 is CASSLVAEGSYEQFF. CDR3 sequence (DNA): TGCGCCAGCAGCTTGGTGGCAGAGGGAAGTTATGAGCAGTTCTTC. Full variable domain (remainder filled in from reference TRBV5-1 and TRBJ2-1): KAGVTQTPRYLIKTRGQQVTLSCSPISGHRSVSWYQQTPGQGLQFLFEYFSETQRNKGNFPGRFSGRQFSNSRSEMNVSTLELGDSALYLCASSLVAEGSYEQFFGPGTRLTVL.

The rearrangement links TRBV11-3 to TRBJ2-1; 8 positions match TRBD2. V dropped 1 base and J dropped 5; count of bases not matched to a gene: 4. In germline, CDR1 is SGHNT, CDR2 YENEEA. The CDR3 totals 15 residues. This chain's CDR3 is CASSLGASGHNEQFF. In DNA, the CDR3 is TGTGCCAGCAGCTTAGGTGCTAGCGGGCACAATGAGCAGTTCTTC.

V and J are TRBV9 and TRBJ1-5; TRBD1 agrees at 9 bases. The junction had 11 bases not matched to a gene; V was cut back by 5 bases and J by 8 bases. The CDR3 sequence is 15 residues long. Germline CDR1 and CDR2: SGDLS and YYNGEE. The CDR3 DNA sequence: TGTGCCAGCAGTGCAAGATGGGACAGGGCTGAGCCCCAGCATTTT. Amino acid sequence: CASSARWDRAEPQHF.

J is TRBJ2-3 and V is TRBV2, with D maybe TRBD2 (6 bases). CDR1 is SNHLY, CDR2 FYNNEI, per germline. Trimming removed 6 bases from V and 4 bases from J, with 8 bases in between. The CDR3 runs 12 residues. The CDR3 DNA is TGTGCCAGCAGCCTAGCGCCAGATACGCAGTATTTT. It encodes CASSLAPDTQYF.

The V gene is TRBV9, the J gene TRBJ2-5; a weak D match, TRBD1 (6 bases). The CDR3 runs 14 residues. Trimming cost V 3 bases and J 1 base, with 10 bases left between them. The V gene's germline CDR1 is SGDLS and CDR2 YYNGEE. CDR3 nucleotide sequence: TGTGCCAGCAGCGCAGGGGCAGCCCAAGAGACCCAGTACTTC. It translates to CASSAGAAQETQYF. The variable domain in full, with the rest retrieved from reference TRBV9 and TRBJ2-5, is DSGVTQTPKHLITATGQRVTLRCSPRSGDLSVYWYQQSLDQGLQFLIQYYNGEERAKGNILERFSAQQFPDLHSELNLSSLELGDSALYFCASSAGAAQETQYFGPGTRLLVL.

The rearrangement uses TRBV14 and TRBJ2-1; D is uncertain. CDR3 length: 14 residues. V gave up 1 base and J gave up 6 bases, with 10 bases separating them. The germline gives CDR1 SGHDN, CDR2 FVKESK. The CDR3 protein is CASSQVRQSNEQFF. CDR3 bases: TGTGCCAGCAGCCAAGTGAGGCAGTCCAATGAGCAGTTCTTC.

The chain uses TRBV6-5 and TRBJ1-2; tentatively, D is TRBD1 (6 bases). Per germline, CDR1 MNHEY and CDR2 SVGAGI. Trimming took 5 bases from V and 2 from J, leaving 15 bases between them. The CDR3 contains 15 residues. The CDR3 loop is CASSRTGILNYGYTF. CDR3 in DNA: TGTGCCAGCAGTAGAACAGGGATCCTCAACTATGGCTACACCTTC.

V usage is TRBV30 and J usage is TRBJ1-1, with D possibly TRBD1 on 5 matching bases. The CDR3 runs 14 residues. The V end was cut by 1 base, the J end by 3 bases, with 12 bases between. Germline V gives CDR1 GTSNPN, CDR2 SVGIG (reference sequence). DNA for the CDR3: TGTGCCTGGAGTGAAGGGGTCGCGTACACTGAAGCTTTCTTT. Its protein product is CAWSEGVAYTEAFF.

The chain combines TRBV4-2 with TRBJ1-5, with TRBD1 as a possible D gene (6 bases). Germline-derived CDR1 and CDR2 are LGHNA and YNFKEQ. Trimming pared 0 bases from V and 0 bases from J, leaving 15 bases between. The length of the CDR3 is 18 residues. CDR3 DNA sequence: TGTGCCAGCAGCCAAGACAAGTTTGAGGGGGATAGCAATCAGCCCCAGCATTTT. Translated: CASSQDKFEGDSNQPQHF.

The chain joins TRBV7-9 to TRBJ2-4; 8 bases fit TRBD1. The CDR3 is 16 amino acids. Trimming cost V 4 bases and J 2 bases; bases outside gene matches: 7. Germline CDR1 is SEHNR and CDR2 is FQNEAQ (reference sequence). The CDR3 DNA reads as TGTGCCAGCAGCTCTACGGGACAGGCCCCCAAAAACATTCAGTACTTC. Its translation: CASSSTGQAPKNIQYF. The whole variable domain, filled in from reference TRBV7-9 and TRBJ2-4, reads DTGVSQNPRHKITKRGQNVTFRCDPISEHNRLYWYRQTLGQGPEFLTYFQNEAQLEKSRLLSDRFSAERPKGSFSTLEIQRTEQGDSAMYLCASSSTGQAPKNIQYFGAGTRLSVL.

This clone was seen only a few times. The chain couples TRBV3-1 (or the pseudogene TRBV3-2) to TRBJ1-1, with D possibly being TRBD1 (5 bases). This CDR3 has 15 amino acids. The germline V gene has CDR1 LGHDT and CDR2 YNNKEL (reference sequence). The V gene lost 4 bases and the J gene lost 3 bases, with 15 bases spanning the gap. The CDR3 nucleotides read TGTGCCAGCAGCCCCCTTGACACGGGGGACACTGAAGCTTTCTTT. Translation gives CASSPLDTGDTEAFF.

In its sample, this clone was seen a few times. The chain is built from TRBV29-1 and TRBJ2-2; D gene uncertain. Between the trimmed V and J ends, which lost 0 bases and 8 bases, there was a span of 10 bases. Germline CDR1 is SQVTM and CDR2 is ANQGSEA. This CDR3 region has 13 residues. CDR3 DNA: TGCAGCGTTGAAGAACTCGCTCAAGGGGAGCTGTTTTTT. This translates into CSVEELAQGELFF.